These 30 T cell receptor beta chains were all obtained from the same sample, sequenced in a study of shared clonotypes between healthy human individuals. The naive CD8 fraction comprised CD45RO-negative cells positively selected for CCR7 and excluded terminally differentiated effector memory CD45RA+ cells. Profiling relied on immunoSEQ multiplex PCR, and the TCRdb table lists in-frame clones only, not all of them. This table holds 2 million to 2.5 million clones, approximately 95% found once. The sequenced material came from naive CD8+ T cells sorted from blood. These receptors were obtained from a man between 18 and 35 years old in good health.

V and J are TRBV13 and TRBJ2-1, with TRBD1 as a possible D gene (6 bases). CDR3 size: 13 residues. The ends were cut back, 4 bases at V and 6 bases at J, with 10 bases in the middle. Germline V gives CDR1 PRHDT, CDR2 FYEKMQ (reference sequence). CDR3 DNA sequence: TGTGCCAGCAGCTGGGGGACAAGCAATGAGCAGTTCTTC. It specifies CASSWGTSNEQFF. The variable domain in full, completed from reference TRBV13 and TRBJ2-1, reads AAGVIQSPRHLIKEKRETATLKCYPIPRHDTVYWYQQGPGQDPQFLISFYEKMQSDKGSIPDRFSAQQFSDYHSELNMSSLELGDSALYFCASSWGTSNEQFFGPGTRLTVL.

The CDR3 region is CASTKPGLAADTQYF. Here the CDR3 DNA reads TGTGCCAGCACGAAACCGGGACTAGCAGCAGATACGCAGTATTTT. The chain combines TRBV6-5 with TRBJ2-3, with TRBD2 identical over 9 bases. The CDR3 covers 15 residues. V lost 7 bases to trimming and J lost 4 bases; unmatched junction nucleotides: 9. Germline V CDR1 and CDR2: MNHEY, SVGAGI.

The chain carries TRBV29-1 and TRBJ2-5; D is perhaps TRBD1 (6 bases). Germline values: CDR1 SQVTM, CDR2 ANQGSEA. The V gene lost 6 bases and the J gene lost 2 bases, with 19 bases spanning the gap. The CDR3 runs to 15 residues. DNA of the CDR3: TGCAGCGTCCACACTTCCAGGGGACCTCAAGAGACCCAGTACTTC. Its translation: CSVHTSRGPQETQYF.

This sequence joins TRBV7-9 and TRBJ2-3, with D possibly matching TRBD1 (5 bases). CDR1 and CDR2 (germline): SEHNR, FQNEAQ (reference sequence). CDR3 size: 15 residues. The V and J ends lost 5 bases and 2 bases respectively, with 14 bases between them. The CDR3 loop reads CASSTLQDPTDTQYF. The CDR3 DNA sequence: TGTGCCAGCAGCACCCTACAGGATCCCACAGATACGCAGTATTTT.

The rearrangement links TRBV4-1 to TRBJ1-2; no firm D call. V shed 4 bases and J shed 7 bases, with 25 bases lying between them. This CDR3 region has 17 residues. CDR1 and CDR2 from the germline V gene are MGHRA and YSYEKL. In nucleotides, the CDR3 is TGCGCCAGCAGCCCCCGGTCGGGCGCGCCTGACCAATCTGGCTACACCTTC. Protein: CASSPRSGAPDQSGYTF.

The V call is TRBV4-2, the J call TRBJ2-7; the D gene is possibly TRBD1 (6 bases). CDR1 LGHNA and CDR2 YNFKEQ come from the germline V gene. V was clipped by 0 bases and J by 1 base, with 19 bases between them. The CDR3 has 18 amino acids. The chain's CDR3 is CASSQDSLGQWGSYEQYF. CDR3 coding DNA: TGTGCCAGCAGCCAAGACTCCCTTGGACAGTGGGGGTCCTACGAGCAGTACTTC.

V gene TRBV4-1 combines with J gene TRBJ1-2; the D gene is possibly TRBD1 (5 bases). Germline V lookup: CDR1 MGHRA, CDR2 YSYEKL. Trimming took off 5 bases at V and 1 base at J, with 14 bases between the two ends. The length of the CDR3 is 15 residues. In DNA, the CDR3 is TGCGCCAGCAGCGCGGGACCTATCGGTAACTATGGCTACACCTTC. Amino acid sequence: CASSAGPIGNYGYTF.

V usage is TRBV29-1 and J usage is TRBJ2-7, with D maybe TRBD2 (7 bases). CDR3 length: 14 amino acids. Germline values: CDR1 SQVTM, CDR2 ANQGSEA. Trimming left V 5 bases short and J 3 bases short, with 17 bases between. The CDR3 coding sequence is TGCAGCGTTCACCCGGGGGGCAGGGGCTACGAGCAGTACTTC. Amino acid sequence: CSVHPGGRGYEQYF.

V gene TRBV27 combines with J gene TRBJ2-7; D is unclear. The CDR3 runs to 11 residues. Between the trimmed V and J ends, which lost 7 bases and 7 bases, there was a span of 11 bases. CDR1 and CDR2 (germline): MNHEY, SMNVEV (reference sequence). Written as DNA, the CDR3 is TGTGCCAGCACCTCCGGAATAGAGCAGTACTTC. This codes for CASTSGIEQYF.

Worth noting for this clone: The sample contains more than one DNA sequence encoding this CDR3. The V gene is TRBV27, the J gene TRBJ2-7, with 9 nucleotides matching TRBD2. Germline values: CDR1 MNHEY, CDR2 SMNVEV (reference sequence). This CDR3 has 16 residues. Trimming cost V 5 bases and J 0 bases; bases outside gene matches: 8. The CDR3, as DNA: TGTGCCAGCAGTCCCTCTAGCGGGACTTTCTCCTACGAGCAGTACTTC. Its translation is CASSPSSGTFSYEQYF.

This sequence joins TRBV18 and TRBJ2-7; no reliable D call. CDR1 and CDR2 from the germline V gene are KGHSH and LQKENI. The ends were cut back, 3 bases at V and 4 bases at J, with 10 bases in the middle. The CDR3 is 13 amino acids. The CDR3 nucleotides are TGTGCCAGCTCACCGCCCTATATGTACGAGCAGTACTTC. It encodes CASSPPYMYEQYF.

In nucleotides, the CDR3 is TGTGCCTGGACCTCCGGGACCCAGGGCGACTATGGCTACACCTTC. It yields the protein CAWTSGTQGDYGYTF. The chain joins TRBV30 to TRBJ1-2; D possibly corresponds to TRBD1 (5 bases). The CDR3 contains 15 residues. CDR1 and CDR2 from the germline V gene are GTSNPN and SVGIG (reference sequence). Trimming stripped 4 bases from V and 3 bases from J, with 18 bases between.

This clone was observed a single time. The genes are TRBV4-1 and TRBJ2-7; D might be TRBD1 or TRBD2, each matching 6 bases. This CDR3 has 16 amino acids. The germline V gene has CDR1 MGHRA and CDR2 YSYEKL. With 0 bases removed from V and 4 bases from J, the gap between germline ends came to 16 bases. CDR3 loop: CASSQDPGGAGYEQYF. CDR3 DNA sequence: TGCGCCAGCAGCCAAGATCCCGGGGGCGCAGGGTACGAGCAGTACTTC.

The chain uses TRBV10-3 and TRBJ2-3; 12 bases fit TRBD1. Germline lookup yields CDR1 ENHRY and CDR2 SYGVKD. V dropped 6 bases and J dropped 4; count of bases not matched to a gene: 8. This CDR3 contains 16 residues. The CDR3 DNA sequence: TGTGCCATCAGGGTTGGGGGACAGGGGGCATCAGATACGCAGTATTTT. It translates to CAIRVGGQGASDTQYF.

The chain recombines TRBV4-1 with TRBJ1-1; unclear D gene. Germline values: CDR1 MGHRA, CDR2 YSYEKL. Trimming left V 1 base short and J 7 bases short, with 7 bases between. The CDR3 totals 12 residues. The CDR3 bases are TGCGCCAGCAGCCAAGCCGGATTTGAAGCTTTCTTT. Protein sequence: CASSQAGFEAFF.

The gene calls are TRBV7-9 and TRBJ2-5; D unresolved. CDR1 and CDR2 from the germline V gene are SEHNR and FQNEAQ (reference sequence). The CDR3 runs to 13 residues. The V and J ends lost 5 bases and 2 bases respectively, with 9 bases between them. CDR3 residues: CASSPQDQETQYF. The DNA of the CDR3 is TGTGCCAGCAGCCCCCAGGATCAAGAGACCCAGTACTTC.

This chain's CDR3 is CASSAYTGELFF. CDR3 bases: TGTGCCAGCAGCGCATACACCGGGGAGCTGTTTTTT. The chain carries TRBV7-9 and TRBJ2-2; D gene unclear. From germline, CDR1 is SEHNR and CDR2 FQNEAQ (reference sequence). The CDR3 is made up of 12 amino acids. Trimming shortened V by 5 bases and J by 3 bases, and 4 bases separated the two germline ends.

V gene TRBV28 combines with J gene TRBJ1-5; perhaps TRBD1 as D (5 bases). Trimming pared 4 bases from V and 4 bases from J, leaving 11 bases between. Looked up from germline, CDR1 is MDHEN and CDR2 is SYDVKM. The CDR3 is 14 amino acids. The CDR3 spells CASSSGVRNQPQHF. In DNA form, the CDR3 reads TGTGCCAGCAGTTCGGGGGTCCGGAATCAGCCCCAGCATTTT. Full variable domain (missing parts from reference TRBV28 and TRBJ1-5): DVKVTQSSRYLVKRTGEKVFLECVQDMDHENMFWYRQDPGLGLRLIYFSYDVKMKEKGDIPEGYSVSREKKERFSLILESASTNQTSMYLCASSSGVRNQPQHFGDGTRLSIL.

CDR3 DNA: TGCAGCGTTGAAGATCGGGCTAGCGGGAGGGATGGAGAGACCCAGTACTTC. It specifies CSVEDRASGRDGETQYF. The gene calls are TRBV29-1 and TRBJ2-5; TRBD2 matches at 12 bases. J gave up 4 bases and V 0 bases, and 9 bases lay outside the gene matches. Germline CDR1 SQVTM, CDR2 ANQGSEA. The length of the CDR3 is 17 residues.

This clone was detected once. This chain links TRBV30 with TRBJ1-1; the D gene is possibly TRBD1 (5 bases). The CDR3 length is 13 residues. Germline V CDR1 and CDR2: GTSNPN, SVGIG (reference sequence). V lost 1 base to trimming and J lost 0 bases, with 6 bases between them. As DNA, the CDR3 is TGTGCCTGGAGTGCAGGGATGAACACTGAAGCTTTCTTT. Its translation is CAWSAGMNTEAFF.

CDR3 sequence (DNA): TGTGCCAGCTCACCTTTAGGTGGGTCCGATGGCTACACCTTC. This encodes CASSPLGGSDGYTF. This chain joins TRBV18 and TRBJ1-2; D gene unclear. V was shortened by 3 bases and J by 6 bases, with 14 bases between the two germline ends. Germline V gene sequence: CDR1 KGHSH, CDR2 LQKENI. The CDR3 runs 14 residues.

The chain combines TRBV30 with TRBJ2-3; 9 bases line up with TRBD2. J was trimmed by 0 bases and V by 0 bases; bases with no gene match: 4. This CDR3 is 16 amino acids long. Germline CDR1 reads GTSNPN; CDR2 reads SVGIG (reference sequence). The CDR3 region has the DNA TGTGCCTGGAGTGTACTTACTAGCGGGAGCACAGATACGCAGTATTTT. Protein: CAWSVLTSGSTDTQYF.

The gene calls are TRBV5-8 and TRBJ2-1; TRBD1 agrees at 10 bases. Trimming took 0 bases from V and 6 from J; bases not matched to a gene: 6. CDR1 is SGHTS and CDR2 is YDEGEE in the germline V gene. The CDR3 length is 16 residues. The CDR3 nucleotides are TGTGCCAGCAGCTTGGAGGGGACAGGGGAGTTCAATGAGCAGTTCTTC. Protein product: CASSLEGTGEFNEQFF.

Details on this clone: Other DNA sequences within the sample encode an identical CDR3. This chain links TRBV7-9 with TRBJ2-7; D gene uncertain. The CDR3 sequence is 12 residues long. Germline V gene data show CDR1 as SEHNR and CDR2 as FQNEAQ (reference sequence). Trimming took 5 bases from V and 4 from J, leaving 9 bases between them. CDR3 DNA: TGTGCCAGCAGCCCTACCCCATACGAGCAGTACTTC. As protein: CASSPTPYEQYF.

This chain uses TRBV4-3 with TRBJ2-2; 16 positions match TRBD2. After removal of 4 bases from V and 0 bases from J, the junction contained 5 bases not matched to a gene. The CDR3 is 19 amino acids. CDR1 is LGHNA, CDR2 YSLEER, per germline. The CDR3 DNA reads as TGCGCCAGCAGCCCCACGGGACTAGCGGGAGGGACGAACACCGGGGAGCTGTTTTTT. As protein: CASSPTGLAGGTNTGELFF.

The V call is TRBV7-8, the J call TRBJ1-5; tentatively, D is TRBD1 (6 bases). The germline V and J ends were trimmed by 5 bases and 2 bases, with 13 bases remaining between them. CDR1 and CDR2 (germline): SGHVS, FQNEAQ. This CDR3 has 15 amino acids. The CDR3 nucleotides are TGTGCCAGCAGCGCGGGACCAGGGGGCAATCAGCCCCAGCATTTT. Translating gives CASSAGPGGNQPQHF.

J is TRBJ2-3 and V is TRBV7-2; 7 positions agree with TRBD1. Germline V lookup: CDR1 SGHTA, CDR2 FQGNSA. This CDR3 is 15 amino acids long. The trim removed 5 bases at V and 0 bases at J, leaving 5 bases unmatched. CDR3 nucleotides: TGTGCCAGCAGCACCGGGACAGCGAGCACAGATACGCAGTATTTT. Encoded protein: CASSTGTASTDTQYF. Variable domain in full (rest from reference TRBV7-2 and TRBJ2-3): GAGVSQSPSNKVTEKGKDVELRCDPISGHTALYWYRQSLGQGLEFLIYFQGNSAPDKSGLPSDRFSAERTGGSVSTLTIQRTQQEDSAVYLCASSTGTASTDTQYFGPGTRLTVL.

This rearrangement joins TRBV25-1 to TRBJ2-1, with D perhaps matching TRBD1 (6 bases). The germline CDR1 and CDR2 sequences are MGHDK and SYGVNS. The CDR3 covers 13 residues. Trimming took 3 bases from V and 8 from J, leaving 11 bases between them. CDR3 region: CASSEGRGYEQFF. Written as DNA, the CDR3 is TGTGCCAGCAGTGAGGGCAGGGGTTATGAGCAGTTCTTC.

The V call is TRBV4-1, the J call TRBJ2-7; the D is unclear. Germline V gene sequence: CDR1 MGHRA, CDR2 YSYEKL. Trimming cost V 0 bases and J 3 bases, with 18 bases left between them. The CDR3 has 17 amino acids. The CDR3 region is CASSQEGFSSSNYEQYF. The CDR3 DNA is TGCGCCAGCAGCCAAGAAGGATTTTCGTCGTCTAACTACGAGCAGTACTTC.

This chain uses TRBV15 with TRBJ1-6, with 7 bases matching TRBD1. Germline values: CDR1 LNHNV, CDR2 YYDKDF (reference sequence). V dropped 2 bases and J dropped 8; count of bases not matched to a gene: 9. The CDR3 is 16 amino acids. CDR3 region: CATSRSRGTGDSPLHF. The DNA of the CDR3 is TGTGCCACCAGCAGATCCCGCGGCACAGGGGATTCACCCCTCCACTTT.